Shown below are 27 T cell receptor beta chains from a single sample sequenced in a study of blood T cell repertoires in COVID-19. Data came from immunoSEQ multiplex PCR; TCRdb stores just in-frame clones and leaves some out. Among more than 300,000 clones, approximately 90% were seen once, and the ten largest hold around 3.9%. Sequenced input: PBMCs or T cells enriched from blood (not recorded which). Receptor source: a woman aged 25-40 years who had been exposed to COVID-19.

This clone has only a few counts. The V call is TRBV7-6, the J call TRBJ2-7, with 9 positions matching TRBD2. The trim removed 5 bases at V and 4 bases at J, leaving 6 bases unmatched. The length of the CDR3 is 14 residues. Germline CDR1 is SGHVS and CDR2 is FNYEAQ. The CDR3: CASSPSGNAYEQYF. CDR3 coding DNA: TGTGCCAGCAGCCCTAGCGGGAATGCTTACGAGCAGTACTTC. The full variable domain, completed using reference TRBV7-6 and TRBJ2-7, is GAGVSQSPRYKVTKRGQDVALRCDPISGHVSLYWYRQALGQGPEFLTYFNYEAQQDKSGLPNDRFSAERPEGSISTLTIQRTEQRDSAMYRCASSPSGNAYEQYFGPGTRLTVT.

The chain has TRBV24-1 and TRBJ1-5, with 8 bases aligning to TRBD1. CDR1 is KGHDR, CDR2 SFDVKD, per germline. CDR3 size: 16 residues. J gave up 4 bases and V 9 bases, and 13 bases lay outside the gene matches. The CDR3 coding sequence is TGTGCCACCGTAGAGGACAGGGTCCCGTCGAATCAGCCCCAGCATTTT. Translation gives CATVEDRVPSNQPQHF.

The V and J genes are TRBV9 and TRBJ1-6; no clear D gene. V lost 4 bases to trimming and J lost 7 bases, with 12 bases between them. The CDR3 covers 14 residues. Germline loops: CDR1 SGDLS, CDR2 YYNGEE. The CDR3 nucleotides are TGTGCCAGCAGCAGTTGGGCGTTAAATTCACCCCTCCACTTT. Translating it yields CASSSWALNSPLHF. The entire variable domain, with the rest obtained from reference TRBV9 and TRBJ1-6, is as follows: DSGVTQTPKHLITATGQRVTLRCSPRSGDLSVYWYQQSLDQGLQFLIQYYNGEERAKGNILERFSAQQFPDLHSELNLSSLELGDSALYFCASSSWALNSPLHFGNGTRLTVT.

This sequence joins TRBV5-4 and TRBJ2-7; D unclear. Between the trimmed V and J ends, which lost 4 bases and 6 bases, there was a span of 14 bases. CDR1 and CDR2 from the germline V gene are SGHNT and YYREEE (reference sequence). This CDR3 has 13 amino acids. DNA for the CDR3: TGTGCCAGCAGCCAATACGCCGTCGGCGAGCAGTACTTC. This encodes CASSQYAVGEQYF. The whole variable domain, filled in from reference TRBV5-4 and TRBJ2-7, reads ETGVTQSPTHLIKTRGQQVTLRCSSQSGHNTVSWYQQALGQGPQFIFQYYREEENGRGNFPPRFSGLQFPNYSSELNVNALELDDSALYLCASSQYAVGEQYFGPGTRLTVT.

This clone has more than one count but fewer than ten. CDR3 nucleotides: TGCGCCAGCTCAACCGGGACACACTATGGCTACACCTTC. Translated, it gives CASSTGTHYGYTF. This chain uses TRBV5-1 with TRBJ1-2; tentatively, D is TRBD1 (6 bases). The CDR3 sequence is 13 residues long. Trimming pared 7 bases from V and 3 bases from J, leaving 13 bases between. Germline loops: CDR1 SGHRS, CDR2 YFSETQ.

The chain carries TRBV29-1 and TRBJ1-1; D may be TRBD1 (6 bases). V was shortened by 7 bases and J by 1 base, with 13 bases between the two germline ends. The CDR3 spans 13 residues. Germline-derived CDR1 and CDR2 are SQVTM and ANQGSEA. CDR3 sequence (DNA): TGCAGCGCCACAGGGAATAAGAACACTGAAGCTTTCTTT. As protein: CSATGNKNTEAFF.

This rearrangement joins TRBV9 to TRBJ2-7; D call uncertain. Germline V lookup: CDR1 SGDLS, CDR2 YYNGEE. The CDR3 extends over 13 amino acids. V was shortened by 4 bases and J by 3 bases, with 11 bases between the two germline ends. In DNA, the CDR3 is TGTGCCAGCAGCCCAGGCGCGAACTACGAGCAGTACTTC. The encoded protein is CASSPGANYEQYF.

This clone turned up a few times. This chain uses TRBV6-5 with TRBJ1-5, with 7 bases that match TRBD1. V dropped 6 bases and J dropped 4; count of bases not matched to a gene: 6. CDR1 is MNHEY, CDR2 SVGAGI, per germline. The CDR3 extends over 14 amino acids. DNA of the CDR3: TGTGCCAGCAGAAGTGGGACAGCTAATCAGCCCCAGCATTTT. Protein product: CASRSGTANQPQHF.

As DNA, the CDR3 is TGTGCCAGCAGTTACTCGGGACAATACACCGGGGAGCTGTTTTTT. Its protein is CASSYSGQYTGELFF. The chain uses TRBV6-5 and TRBJ2-2; D perhaps matches TRBD1 (6 bases). Per the germline V gene, CDR1 is MNHEY and CDR2 is SVGAGI. This CDR3 is 15 amino acids long. V lost 0 bases and J 3 bases, leaving 8 bases between the germline ends.

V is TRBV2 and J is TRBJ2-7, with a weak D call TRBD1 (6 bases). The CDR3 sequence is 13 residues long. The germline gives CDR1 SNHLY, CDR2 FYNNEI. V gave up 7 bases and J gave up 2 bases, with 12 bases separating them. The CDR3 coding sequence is TGTGCCAGCAACACGGACAGAACCTACGAGCAGTACTTC. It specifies CASNTDRTYEQYF.

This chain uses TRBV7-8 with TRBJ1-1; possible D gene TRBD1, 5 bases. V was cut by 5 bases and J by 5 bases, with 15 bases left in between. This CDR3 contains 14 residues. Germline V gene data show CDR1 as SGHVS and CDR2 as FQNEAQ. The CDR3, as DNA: TGTGCCAGCAGCCTCTCGGGGGGTGGGACTGAAGCTTTCTTT. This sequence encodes CASSLSGGGTEAFF.

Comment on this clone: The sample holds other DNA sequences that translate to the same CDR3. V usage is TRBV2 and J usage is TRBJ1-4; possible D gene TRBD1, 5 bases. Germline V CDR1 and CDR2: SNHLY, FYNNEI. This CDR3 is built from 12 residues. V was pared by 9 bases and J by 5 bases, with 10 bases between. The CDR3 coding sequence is TGTGCCAGTAGGGGATTGAATGAAAAACTGTTTTTT. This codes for CASRGLNEKLFF.

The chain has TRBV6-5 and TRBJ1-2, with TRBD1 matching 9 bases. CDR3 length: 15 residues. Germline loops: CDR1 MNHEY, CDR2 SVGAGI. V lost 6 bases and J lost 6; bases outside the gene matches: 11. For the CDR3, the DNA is TGTGCCAGCAGCCTTTATGGGGGGACAGGGAATGGCTACACCTTC. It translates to CASSLYGGTGNGYTF.

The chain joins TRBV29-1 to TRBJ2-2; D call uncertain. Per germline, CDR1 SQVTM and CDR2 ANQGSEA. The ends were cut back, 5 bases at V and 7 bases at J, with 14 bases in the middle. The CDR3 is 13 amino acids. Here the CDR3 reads CSVLQSVGGELFF. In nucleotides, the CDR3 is TGCAGCGTTCTACAGTCCGTAGGCGGGGAGCTGTTTTTT.

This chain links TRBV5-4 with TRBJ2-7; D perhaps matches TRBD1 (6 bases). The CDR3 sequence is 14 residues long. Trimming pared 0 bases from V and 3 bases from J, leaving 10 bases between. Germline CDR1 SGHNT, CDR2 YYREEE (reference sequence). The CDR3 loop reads CASSLDRVFYEQYF. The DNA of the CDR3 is TGTGCCAGCAGCTTGGACAGGGTCTTCTACGAGCAGTACTTC.

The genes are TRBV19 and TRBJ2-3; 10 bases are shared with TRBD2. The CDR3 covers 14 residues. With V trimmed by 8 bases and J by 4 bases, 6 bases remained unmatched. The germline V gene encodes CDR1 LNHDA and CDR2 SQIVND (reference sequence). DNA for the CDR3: TGTGCCAGTTCCAGCGGGGGGGCCGCAGATACGCAGTATTTT. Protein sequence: CASSSGGAADTQYF.

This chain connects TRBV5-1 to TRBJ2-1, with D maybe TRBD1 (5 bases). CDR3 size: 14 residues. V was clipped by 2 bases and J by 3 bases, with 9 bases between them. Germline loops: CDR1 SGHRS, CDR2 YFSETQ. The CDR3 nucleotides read TGCGCCAGCAGCTTTGACAGATACTACAATGAGCAGTTCTTC. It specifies CASSFDRYYNEQFF.

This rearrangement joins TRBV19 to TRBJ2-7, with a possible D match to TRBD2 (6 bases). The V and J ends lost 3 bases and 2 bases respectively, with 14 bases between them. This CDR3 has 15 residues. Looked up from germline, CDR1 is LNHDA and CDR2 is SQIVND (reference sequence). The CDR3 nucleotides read TGTGCCAGTAGTATTTTCGGGACTGCAACCTACGAGCAGTACTTC. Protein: CASSIFGTATYEQYF.

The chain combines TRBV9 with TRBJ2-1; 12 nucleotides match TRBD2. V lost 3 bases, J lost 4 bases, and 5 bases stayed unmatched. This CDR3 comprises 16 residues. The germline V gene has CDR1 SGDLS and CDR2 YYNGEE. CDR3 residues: CASSAGLAGRYNEQFF. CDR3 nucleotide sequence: TGTGCCAGCAGCGCCGGACTAGCGGGGAGATACAATGAGCAGTTCTTC.

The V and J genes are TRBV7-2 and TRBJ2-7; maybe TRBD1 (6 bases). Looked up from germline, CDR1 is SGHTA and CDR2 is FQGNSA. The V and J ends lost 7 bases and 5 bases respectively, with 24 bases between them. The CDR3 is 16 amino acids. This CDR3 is CASIDGGGGRTNEQYF. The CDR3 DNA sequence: TGTGCCAGCATCGATGGGGGCGGCGGGCGTACCAACGAGCAGTACTTC.

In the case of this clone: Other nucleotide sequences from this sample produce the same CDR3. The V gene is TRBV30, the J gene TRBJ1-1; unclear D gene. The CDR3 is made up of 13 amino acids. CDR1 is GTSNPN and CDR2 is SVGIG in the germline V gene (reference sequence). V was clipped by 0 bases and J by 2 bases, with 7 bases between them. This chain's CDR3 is CAWSVLANTEAFF. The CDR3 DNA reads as TGTGCCTGGAGTGTTTTGGCAAACACTGAAGCTTTCTTT.

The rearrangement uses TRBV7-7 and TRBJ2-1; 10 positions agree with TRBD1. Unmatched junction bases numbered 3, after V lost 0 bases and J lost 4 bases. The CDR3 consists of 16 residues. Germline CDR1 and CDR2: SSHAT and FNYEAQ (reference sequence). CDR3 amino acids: CASSLAWGQGYNEQFF. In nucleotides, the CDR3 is TGTGCCAGCAGCTTAGCGTGGGGACAGGGGTACAATGAGCAGTTCTTC.

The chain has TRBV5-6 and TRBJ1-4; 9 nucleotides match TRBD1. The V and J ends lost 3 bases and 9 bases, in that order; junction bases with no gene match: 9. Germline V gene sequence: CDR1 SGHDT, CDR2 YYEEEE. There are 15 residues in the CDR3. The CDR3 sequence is CASSWTPGQGQKLFF. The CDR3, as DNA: TGTGCCAGCAGCTGGACCCCGGGACAGGGTCAAAAACTGTTTTTT.

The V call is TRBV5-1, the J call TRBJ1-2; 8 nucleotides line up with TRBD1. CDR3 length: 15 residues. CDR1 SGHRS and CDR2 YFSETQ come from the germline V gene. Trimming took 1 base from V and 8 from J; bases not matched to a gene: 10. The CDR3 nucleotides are TGCGCCAGCAGCTTGCTCGTAGGGCAGGGGGCAGGCTACACCTTC. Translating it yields CASSLLVGQGAGYTF.

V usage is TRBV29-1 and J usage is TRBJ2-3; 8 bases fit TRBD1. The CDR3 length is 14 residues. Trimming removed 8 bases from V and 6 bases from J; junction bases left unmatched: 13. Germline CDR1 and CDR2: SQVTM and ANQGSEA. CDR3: CSPRGGQDGDTQYF. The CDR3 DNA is TGCAGCCCCCGAGGGGGACAGGATGGCGATACGCAGTATTTT.

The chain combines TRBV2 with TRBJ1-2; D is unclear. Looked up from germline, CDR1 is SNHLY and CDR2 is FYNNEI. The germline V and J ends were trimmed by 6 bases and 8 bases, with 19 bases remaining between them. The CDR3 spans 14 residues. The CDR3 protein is CASSAHSNSGGYTF. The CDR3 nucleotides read TGTGCCAGCAGCGCCCATTCGAATTCAGGAGGCTACACCTTC.

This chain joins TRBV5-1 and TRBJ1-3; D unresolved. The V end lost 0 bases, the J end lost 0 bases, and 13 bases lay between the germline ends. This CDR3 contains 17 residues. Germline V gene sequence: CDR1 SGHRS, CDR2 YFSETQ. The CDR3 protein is CASSLVPGGTSGNTIYF. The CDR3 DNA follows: TGCGCCAGCAGCTTGGTCCCCGGCGGCACCTCTGGAAACACCATATATTTT.